In this sample, the clone carrying this T cell receptor beta chain turned up many times. CDR1 and CDR2 from the germline V gene are SEHNR and FQNEAQ (reference sequence). Deletions cut 6 bases from V and 1 base from J, with 15 bases between. This CDR3 is 15 amino acids long. This library used approximately 0.4 ug RNA and molecular barcoded adaptors spanning alpha/delta and beta/gamma chains. TCRdb re-called the reads with MiXCR, one entry per CDR3 protein. This table has 75,000 to 95,000 distinct CDR3 sequences, 20% to 25% appearing once. This sample was taken from a study of read filtering for tumor transcriptome and immune sequencing.

This sequence was found in a donor at least 40 years old with multiple myeloma. Sequences were obtained from a population of CD138-negative cells sorted from bone marrow. J is TRBJ2-5 and V is TRBV7-9; D unclear. CDR3: CASRSDHLSQETQYF. The CDR3 DNA sequence: TGTGCCAGCAGATCCGACCACCTTAGCCAAGAGACCCAGTACTTC.